This T cell receptor (beta chain) is drawn from a study of blood T cell repertoires in COVID-19. Study-wide context: Acute-phase and convalescent COVID-19 samples originated in the United States, Italy and Spain. The cDNA or gDNA used as material had been derived from T cells, B-cell-depleted T cells, or PBMCs.

Trimming removed 1 base from V and 7 bases from J; junction bases left unmatched: 3. The CDR3 runs to 14 residues. The germline CDR1 and CDR2 sequences are KGHDR and SFDVKD. While infection was still active, Seattle patients were enrolled and then followed longitudinally. Original processing methods: Amplification from reference gene primers served as the basis for estimated nucleated cell counts. TCRdb's table, derived via immunoSEQ multiplex PCR, lists solely in-frame clones and lacks some. For V, J and clone size, that table is used; D and trimming come from the DNA. The sample records almost 65,000 clones, 88% being singletons.

This TCR derives from a woman aged 55-69 years with COVID-19, enrolled during active disease. The chain recombines TRBV24-1 with TRBJ2-1; the match to TRBD2 covers 7 bases. The sample was peripheral blood. DNA of the CDR3: TGTGCCACCAGTGATTTACTAGCGCAAAATGAGCAGTTCTTC. Amino acids: CATSDLLAQNEQFF.